The 11 T cell receptor beta chains below were found in one sample sequenced in a study of post-analysis software for immune sequencing data. The antigens of these receptors remain unknown. Unique molecular identifiers were built into the TCR beta cDNA libraries. TCRdb re-derived calls from the PCR reads in MiXCR, one entry per CDR3 protein. This table has 650,000 to 900,000 distinct CDR3 sequences, under 60% appearing once. Study-wide results and limits: Elevated frequency relative to controls characterized several TRBV segments in patients, TRBV5-6, TRBV5-1 and TRBV20-1 among them.

The sequenced material came from blood. These TCRs come from a girl between 5 and 17 years old with multiple sclerosis.

This chain connects TRBV29-1 to TRBJ1-1, with D possibly TRBD1 on 6 matching bases. CDR1 is SQVTM, CDR2 ANQGSEA, per germline. V lost 7 bases and J lost 6, with 15 bases in between. The CDR3 extends over 12 amino acids. The CDR3 DNA sequence: TGCAGCGCCTCCGAGGGGGTCCCTGAAGCTTTCTTT. It codes for CSASEGVPEAFF.

The rearrangement joins TRBV28 to TRBJ2-7; D remains ambiguous. Germline V gene sequence: CDR1 MDHEN, CDR2 SYDVKM. V was shortened by 6 bases and J by 0 bases, with 18 bases between the two germline ends. This CDR3 is built from 16 residues. The CDR3 region is CASSSPAVGASYEQYF. The CDR3 region has the DNA TGTGCCAGCAGCTCCCCTGCGGTGGGTGCCTCCTACGAGCAGTACTTC.

V is TRBV29-1 and J is TRBJ2-6; TRBD2 is a possible D gene (6 bases). The germline V gene encodes CDR1 SQVTM and CDR2 ANQGSEA. V lost 6 bases and J 0 bases, leaving 9 bases between the germline ends. CDR3 length: 14 residues. The CDR3 DNA reads as TGCAGCGTCGGAGGGAGCTCTGGGGCCAACGTCCTGACTTTC. It specifies CSVGGSSGANVLTF.

The chain links TRBV29-1 to TRBJ2-5; 7 bases are shared with TRBD1. Germline-derived CDR1 and CDR2 are SQVTM and ANQGSEA. This CDR3 spans 14 amino acids. J lost 7 bases, V lost 2 bases, and 10 bases had no gene match. CDR3 bases: TGCAGCGTTGAAAGGGACAGTAAAGAATGGACCCAGTACTTC. Protein: CSVERDSKEWTQYF.

V and J are TRBV7-2 and TRBJ2-3; 8 positions match TRBD2. The germline V gene has CDR1 SGHTA and CDR2 FQGNSA. Trimming removed 1 base from V and 6 bases from J; junction bases left unmatched: 6. CDR3 length equals 15 residues. As DNA, the CDR3 is TGTGCCAGCAGCTTAGACGGGAGGGCCTTGGATACGCAGTATTTT. Translation: CASSLDGRALDTQYF.

This chain connects TRBV12-3 or TRBV12-4 to TRBJ2-7; D is tentatively TRBD1 or TRBD2 (6 bases each). V lost 4 bases to trimming and J lost 7 bases, with 11 bases between them. CDR3 length: 12 amino acids. The CDR3 nucleotides read TGTGCCAGCAGTTCCGGGGGCTGGGAGCAGTACTTC. This encodes CASSSGGWEQYF.

The chain carries TRBV6-1 and TRBJ2-4; D unclear. Near its end, the DNA agrees better with TRBJ2-7, so the J call may be wrong. CDR3 length equals 15 residues. CDR1 MNHNS and CDR2 SASEGT come from the germline V gene. CDR3 coding DNA: TGTGCCAGCAGTGAAGCTGACGTCCCGAGGCACGAGCAGTACTTC. Protein: CASSEADVPRHEQYF.

This clonotype was counted between two and nine times. The rearrangement uses TRBV7-2 and TRBJ2-5; a possible D gene is TRBD1 (6 bases). CDR3 size: 13 residues. From germline, CDR1 is SGHTA and CDR2 FQGNSA. Trimming took off 5 bases at V and 6 bases at J, with 13 bases between the two ends. CDR3 amino acids: CASSLHRAKTQYF. The CDR3 DNA is TGTGCCAGCAGCCTCCACAGGGCGAAGACCCAGTACTTC.

J is TRBJ2-1 and V is TRBV7-9; no clear D. CDR1 is SEHNR, CDR2 FQNEAQ, per germline (reference sequence). The CDR3 length is 14 residues. Trimming shortened V by 5 bases and J by 8 bases, and 16 bases separated the two germline ends. This CDR3 reads CASSPGSDLDEQFF. In nucleotides, the CDR3 is TGTGCCAGCAGCCCCGGCAGCGATTTGGATGAGCAGTTCTTC. Looking up the rest from reference TRBV7-9 and TRBJ2-1 gives the full variable domain: DTGVSQNPRHKITKRGQNVTFRCDPISEHNRLYWYRQTLGQGPEFLTYFQNEAQLEKSRLLSDRFSAERPKGSFSTLEIQRTEQGDSAMYLCASSPGSDLDEQFFGPGTRLTVL.

This clonotype was observed a few times. The chain carries TRBV10-3 and TRBJ1-2; the D is unclear. Germline CDR1 ENHRY, CDR2 SYGVKD. V dropped 4 bases and J dropped 8 bases, with 11 bases sitting between them. The CDR3 has 12 amino acids. This CDR3 reads CAISAPGGGYTF. CDR3 nucleotides: TGTGCCATCAGTGCCCCCGGAGGGGGCTACACCTTC.

To note about this clonotype: Its ends do not fully match the called genes, so a read error is possible. The chain is built from TRBV6-2 or TRBV6-3 and TRBJ1-2, with a weak D call TRBD1 (6 bases). Germline V gives CDR1 MNHEY, CDR2 SVGEGT. The CDR3 covers 13 residues. CDR3 coding DNA: TGTGCCGGCAGTGAAACAGGGAGAGGAGGCTACACCTTC. Residues: CAGSETGRGGYTF.